Below are 10 T cell receptor beta chains sequenced from a single sample in a study of T cells after yellow fever vaccination. TCRdb re-analysed the 5' RACE reads in MiXCR, keeping a single row per CDR3 protein. The sample records more than 300,000 distinct CDR3 sequences, 6.8% being singletons. The specimen comprised PBMCs, sampled approximately 40 days after the first yellow fever vaccination. These receptors all stem from a man between 18 and 35 years old who received the YFV17D yellow fever vaccine.

The chain has TRBV18 and TRBJ1-5; D is undetermined. Per the germline V gene, CDR1 is KGHSH and CDR2 is LQKENI. The length of the CDR3 is 13 residues. V was pared by 5 bases and J by 7 bases, with 12 bases between. The CDR3 coding sequence is TGTGCCAGCTCAATGGAAATGGGCCAGCCCCAGCATTTT. Translation gives CASSMEMGQPQHF.

V is TRBV7-9 and J is TRBJ2-1, with unresolved D. The CDR3 runs 13 residues. V dropped 2 bases and J dropped 6 bases, with 8 bases sitting between them. The germline V gene has CDR1 SEHNR and CDR2 FQNEAQ (reference sequence). CDR3 DNA: TGTGCCAGCAGCTTATGGGGTCCCAATGAGCAGTTCTTC. It specifies CASSLWGPNEQFF.

There are a few counts of this clonotype. The chain employs TRBV27 and TRBJ1-6; 9 positions match TRBD1. The CDR3 runs 15 residues. Trimming removed 5 bases from V and 6 bases from J; junction bases left unmatched: 5. Germline V gives CDR1 MNHEY, CDR2 SMNVEV (reference sequence). The CDR3 DNA follows: TGTGCCAGCAGTGTCAACAGGGGGCTTAATTCACCCCTCCACTTT. The encoded protein is CASSVNRGLNSPLHF.

J is TRBJ2-5 and V is TRBV9; 7 bases map to TRBD2. The germline gives CDR1 SGDLS, CDR2 YYNGEE. V gave up 2 bases and J gave up 2 bases; unmatched junction bases: 3. This CDR3 has 14 amino acids. For the CDR3, the DNA is TGTGCCAGCAGCGTGTGGGGGGGTCAAGAGACCCAGTACTTC. It codes for CASSVWGGQETQYF.

V and J are TRBV6-5 and TRBJ1-5, with no clear D. CDR3 length: 15 amino acids. The V end lost 0 bases, the J end lost 6 bases, and 12 bases lay between the germline ends. CDR1 and CDR2 from the germline V gene are MNHEY and SVGAGI. The CDR3 sequence: CASSYSMAAPQPQHF. The DNA of the CDR3 is TGTGCCAGCAGTTACTCGATGGCGGCCCCTCAGCCCCAGCATTTT.

This sequence joins TRBV2 and TRBJ1-2; the D gene is possibly TRBD1 (5 bases). Between the trimmed V and J ends, which lost 7 bases and 4 bases, there was a span of 22 bases. CDR1 SNHLY and CDR2 FYNNEI come from the germline V gene. The CDR3 consists of 16 residues. The CDR3 region is CASNQPLLGDSYGYTF. CDR3 bases: TGTGCCAGCAATCAGCCGCTGCTAGGGGATTCCTATGGCTACACCTTC.

This clonotype was detected many times. This rearrangement joins TRBV20-1 to TRBJ1-3, with 7 bases fitting TRBD1. CDR3 length: 13 residues. Trimming at V came to 0 bases and at J to 8 bases, leaving 4 bases not matched to a gene. From germline, CDR1 is DFQATT and CDR2 SNEGSKA (reference sequence). CDR3 region: CSARDDQGDTIYF. CDR3 nucleotides: TGCAGTGCTAGAGATGATCAGGGGGACACCATATATTTT.

This chain uses TRBV4-1 with TRBJ1-3, with D uncertain. In germline, CDR1 is MGHRA, CDR2 YSYEKL. Trimming cost V 0 bases and J 0 bases, with 27 bases left between them. CDR3 length: 22 residues. The CDR3 region is CASSQDPRNRGRTLDSGNTIYF. The CDR3 DNA reads as TGCGCCAGCAGCCAAGATCCGAGAAATAGAGGACGGACCCTAGACTCTGGAAACACCATATATTTT.

V and J are TRBV6-2 or TRBV6-3 and TRBJ2-7, with unresolved D. The CDR3 runs 13 residues. Trimming cost V 6 bases and J 0 bases, with 9 bases left between them. Germline CDR1 and CDR2: MNHEY and SVGEGT. CDR3 residues: CASSRRSSYEQYV. In nucleotides, the CDR3 is TGTGCCAGCAGCCGCAGGAGCTCCTACGAGCAGTACGTC.

This clonotype was counted many times. The chain recombines TRBV21-1 with TRBJ2-5; whether TRBD1, the table's D call, matches the DNA was not checked. TRBV21-1 is reported as a pseudogene. The CDR3 is 15 amino acids. The chain's CDR3 is CASSKPRQLEETQYF. The CDR3, as DNA: TGTGCCAGCAGCAAACCCCGACAGCTTGAGGAGACCCAGTACTTC.